The subject of this entry is one T cell receptor beta chain. The CDR3 extends over 19 amino acids. CDR1 SGHVS and CDR2 FNYEAQ come from the germline V gene. The V gene end was trimmed by 0 bases and the J gene end by 0 bases; junction bases not matched to a gene: 9. In the authors' workflow: How many nucleated cells were present was estimated from reference gene primer amplification. Assay: immunoSEQ multiplex PCR; the TCRdb copy retains only in-frame clones and omits some. The DNA was the basis for D and trimming; V, J and clone size are from that table. Here the sample spans about 320,000 clones, about 85% being singletons. This entry belongs to a study of blood T cell repertoires in COVID-19. The overall study: Samples taken during acute and convalescent COVID-19 were collected in the United States, Italy and Spain.

The source material was PBMCs or T cells enriched from blood (not recorded which). The sequence derives from a woman aged 30 to 39 who had been exposed to COVID-19. This rearrangement joins TRBV7-6 to TRBJ1-1, with 11 positions matching TRBD1. CDR3 nucleotides: TGTGCCAGCAGCTTAGCCGGGACAGGGGGATCGGCGGTGAACACTGAAGCTTTCTTT. The encoded protein is CASSLAGTGGSAVNTEAFF.